Reported below is one TCR beta chain. Its antigen is not identified. The V end was cut by 2 bases, the J end by 3 bases, with 10 bases between. The CDR3 has 14 amino acids. CDR1 and CDR2 from the germline V gene are DFQATT and SNEGSKA (reference sequence). Genomic DNA acted as the template from which TCR beta VDJ combination and CDR3 sequence profiling were carried out. MiXCR, run by TCRdb on the reads, gives a single entry per CDR3 protein. The table records about 190,000 distinct CDR3 sequences, 55% to 70% of them present only once. This specimen comes from a study of CD8+CD57+ T cells in acquired aplastic anemia. Study at large: Recorded DNA amounts for sorted CD4+ and CD8+ cells had an average of 3.2 ug.

Study-level findings and limits: Patients and controls were found to share twenty-nine CD8+ CDR3 sequences. Patients were compared with controls for CD8+ Simpson's diversity, and no significant difference emerged.

V gene TRBV20-1 combines with J gene TRBJ2-2, with D uncertain. This TCR was recovered from a human donor with severe aplastic anemia or a healthy control (not recorded which). Sequences were obtained from sorted CD4+, CD8+, or CD8+CD57+ T cells (not recorded which) from PBMCs. The CDR3 bases are TGCAGTGCTAGATTCAATGCGGACACCGGGGAGCTGTTTTTT. Protein: CSARFNADTGELFF.